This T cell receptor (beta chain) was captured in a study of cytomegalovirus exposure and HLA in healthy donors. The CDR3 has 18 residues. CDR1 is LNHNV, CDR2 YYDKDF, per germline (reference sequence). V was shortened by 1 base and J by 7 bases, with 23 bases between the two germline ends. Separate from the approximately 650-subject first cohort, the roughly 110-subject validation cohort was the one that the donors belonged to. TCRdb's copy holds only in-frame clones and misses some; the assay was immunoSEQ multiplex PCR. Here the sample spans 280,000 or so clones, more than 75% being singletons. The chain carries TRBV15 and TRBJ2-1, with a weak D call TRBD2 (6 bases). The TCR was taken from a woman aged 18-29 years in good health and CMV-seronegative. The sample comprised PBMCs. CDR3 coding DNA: TGTGCCACCAGCAGAGGAGGCGGGACGTTCCTAATAACGAATGAGCAGTTCTTC. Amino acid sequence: CATSRGGGTFLITNEQFF.